The 14 T cell receptor beta chains reported below all come from one sample, sequenced in a study of response to subunit inactivated influenza vaccine. MiXCR, applied by TCRdb to the RT-PCR reads, yields one record per CDR3 protein. Of over 800,000 distinct CDR3 sequences listed, over 20% were seen once; the top ten hold roughly a tenth. The sample was PBMCs from blood, taken 4 to 6 days after vaccination. The receptors originated from a man aged 45 to 65 who received an inactivated influenza vaccine.

Only a few counts were recorded for this clonotype. The chain combines TRBV14 with TRBJ2-7; D not certain. CDR3 length: 15 residues. Germline V gene sequence: CDR1 SGHDN, CDR2 FVKESK. The V end was cut by 4 bases, the J end by 7 bases, with 20 bases between. The DNA for the CDR3 is TGTGCCAGCAGCCCAGACACCGGGCCATTCGTAGAGCAGTACTTC. This codes for CASSPDTGPFVEQYF.

A note on this clonotype: As the CDR3 is not closed by the conserved phenylalanine or tryptophan, this likely results from a read error. It is unclear where the CDR3 begins or ends on the DNA, so no DNA is shown, and the CDR3 is as TCRdb lists it. This chain connects TRBV3-1 to TRBJ2-5; the table's D call, TRBD2, was not checked against the DNA. Counting both end residues, the CDR3 totals 13 amino acids. Germline V CDR1 and CDR2: LGHDT, YNNKEL (reference sequence). The CDR3: CASSQDPSGGVHP.

This clonotype was detected only a few times. The chain joins TRBV20-1 to TRBJ1-1; 9 nucleotides align to TRBD1. Looked up from germline, CDR1 is DFQATT and CDR2 is SNEGSKA (reference sequence). The ends lost 2 bases at V and 6 bases at J; junction bases unmatched: 10. There are 15 residues in the CDR3. CDR3 sequence reads: CSARPGTGFMSEAFF. The CDR3 DNA follows: TGCAGTGCTAGACCCGGGACAGGGTTTATGTCTGAAGCTTTCTTT.

The V and J genes are TRBV5-1 and TRBJ2-2; possibly TRBD2 for D (6 bases). Trimming left V 0 bases short and J 2 bases short, with 11 bases between. Per germline, CDR1 SGHRS and CDR2 YFSETQ. This CDR3 region has 16 residues. This chain's CDR3 is CASSLVEGLNTGELFF. The CDR3 DNA is TGCGCCAGCAGCTTGGTGGAGGGGCTCAACACCGGGGAGCTGTTTTTT.

This chain uses TRBV9 with TRBJ2-3; possibly TRBD2 for D (7 bases). V was clipped by 4 bases and J by 1 base, with 13 bases between them. The CDR3 spans 15 residues. Germline V gene lookup returns CDR1 SGDLS and CDR2 YYNGEE. CDR3 DNA: TGTGCCAGCAGCACTCTAGGGGGGGGCACAGATACGCAGTATTTT. It yields the protein CASSTLGGGTDTQYF.

As DNA, the CDR3 is TGTGCCAGCAGCTTCCCCCTAGCGGGAGGGCCACCCATTGAGCAGTTCTTC. Translation: CASSFPLAGGPPIEQFF. The V call is TRBV7-9, the J call TRBJ2-1; 12 nucleotides align to TRBD2. Germline V gene data show CDR1 as SEHNR and CDR2 as FQNEAQ (reference sequence). The CDR3 contains 17 residues. After removal of 3 bases from V and 9 bases from J, the junction contained 12 bases not matched to a gene.

In this sample, this clonotype turned up a few times. The chain carries TRBV6-1 and TRBJ1-1; the D gene is possibly TRBD1 (6 bases). This CDR3 region has 14 residues. V lost 7 bases, J lost 3 bases, and 15 bases lay in between. The V gene's germline CDR1 is MNHNS and CDR2 SASEGT. CDR3 region: CASTRDRSYTEAFF. The CDR3 region has the DNA TGTGCCAGCACCAGAGACAGGAGTTACACTGAAGCTTTCTTT.

The chain has TRBV27 and TRBJ2-3; the D gene is possibly TRBD2 (5 bases). The CDR3 is made up of 13 amino acids. V shed 9 bases and J shed 1 base, with 11 bases lying between them. CDR1 is MNHEY, CDR2 SMNVEV, per germline (reference sequence). The CDR3: CASRRLGTDTQYF. The CDR3 bases are TGTGCCAGTCGGAGGTTGGGCACAGATACGCAGTATTTT.

The chain is built from TRBV7-8 and TRBJ1-5; possibly TRBD1 for D (6 bases). This CDR3 is built from 15 residues. From germline, CDR1 is SGHVS and CDR2 FQNEAQ. V lost 6 bases and J 0 bases, leaving 12 bases between the germline ends. The CDR3 region is CASSWDINSNQPQHF. The CDR3 nucleotides read TGTGCCAGCAGTTGGGACATTAATAGCAATCAGCCCCAGCATTTT. Combining the CDR3 with reference TRBV7-8 and TRBJ1-5 gives the whole variable domain GAGVSQSPRYKVAKRGQDVALRCDPISGHVSLFWYQQALGQGPEFLTYFQNEAQLDKSGLPSDRFFAERPEGSVSTLKIQRTQQEDSAVYLCASSWDINSNQPQHFGDGTRLSIL.

This clonotype has a handful of counts. This rearrangement joins TRBV5-5 to TRBJ2-7, with TRBD2 matching 7 bases. CDR1 is SGHKS, CDR2 YYEKEE, per germline (reference sequence). Trimming cost V 1 base and J 7 bases; bases outside gene matches: 5. The CDR3 sequence is 13 residues long. The CDR3: CASSLWGGSEQYF. CDR3 nucleotide sequence: TGTGCCAGCAGCTTGTGGGGGGGGAGTGAGCAGTACTTC.

The rearrangement links TRBV20-1 to TRBJ2-1; maybe TRBD2 (7 bases). The CDR3 is 12 residues long. In germline, CDR1 is DFQATT, CDR2 SNEGSKA (reference sequence). The V end was cut by 5 bases, the J end by 6 bases, with 11 bases between. The CDR3 region is CSARGAINEQFF. CDR3 DNA: TGCAGTGCTCGGGGGGCTATCAATGAGCAGTTCTTC.

In this sample, this clonotype turned up a few times. The rearrangement joins TRBV4-1 to TRBJ1-5; D remains ambiguous. The CDR3 extends over 15 amino acids. The germline V and J ends were trimmed by 0 bases and 0 bases, with 6 bases remaining between them. Germline CDR1 is MGHRA and CDR2 is YSYEKL. CDR3 residues: CASSQDFRSNQPQHF. CDR3 DNA: TGCGCCAGCAGCCAAGACTTCCGTAGCAATCAGCCCCAGCATTTT.

This clonotype has a count of ten or more. The chain links TRBV12-3 or TRBV12-4 to TRBJ2-5; 10 bases align to TRBD1. The CDR3 extends over 13 amino acids. Trimming at V came to 5 bases and at J to 5 bases, leaving 2 bases not matched to a gene. CDR3 sequence reads: CASSGDRGETQYF. DNA for the CDR3: TGTGCCAGCAGTGGGGACAGGGGTGAGACCCAGTACTTC.

This clonotype was seen repeatedly, ten times or more. This chain links TRBV5-1 with TRBJ2-7; 8 nucleotides line up with TRBD1. The CDR3 is 14 amino acids. The J segment lost 6 bases and the V segment lost 2 bases, leaving 7 bases of the junction unmatched. Germline assignment: CDR1 SGHRS and CDR2 YFSETQ. The CDR3 reads CASSFRTGSGEQYF. CDR3 bases: TGCGCCAGCAGCTTCAGGACAGGGAGCGGCGAGCAGTACTTC.